Below, 14 T cell receptor beta chains from the same sample are listed, as sequenced in a study of cytomegalovirus exposure and HLA in healthy donors. The PCR was carried out with 60 Vbeta primers and 13 Jbeta primers. The data were produced by immunoSEQ multiplex PCR, yet TCRdb's version contains in-frame clones alone and is incomplete. This sample has over 250,000 clones, with around 66% found just once. Sequencing was done on a sample of PBMCs. These receptors all stem from a female donor in good health and CMV-seronegative.

This clone was counted only a few times. The chain carries TRBV6-1 and TRBJ1-2; 7 bases map to TRBD1. The germline V gene has CDR1 MNHNS and CDR2 SASEGT. CDR3 size: 14 residues. Germline trimming cut 4 bases from V and 3 bases from J; bases unmatched to any gene: 5. CDR3 nucleotides: TGTGCCAGCAGTGTGGACAGGTCAGACTATGGCTACACCTTC. This translates into CASSVDRSDYGYTF.

The chain uses TRBV7-3 and TRBJ2-1; TRBD2 is a possible D gene (9 bases). The germline V gene encodes CDR1 SGHTA and CDR2 FQGTGA. Trimming shortened V by 5 bases and J by 9 bases, and 20 bases separated the two germline ends. There are 15 residues in the CDR3. The CDR3 spells CASSPGGGRASEQFF. CDR3 nucleotides: TGTGCCAGCAGCCCAGGGGGCGGGAGGGCCAGTGAGCAGTTCTTC.

This chain connects TRBV2 to TRBJ1-1; D perhaps matches TRBD1 (6 bases). V lost 5 bases and J lost 4, with 17 bases in between. CDR3 length: 15 residues. The V gene's germline CDR1 is SNHLY and CDR2 FYNNEI. The CDR3 spells CASSNSDRWSTEAFF. The CDR3 DNA follows: TGTGCCAGCAGTAATTCCGACAGGTGGAGCACTGAAGCTTTCTTT.

V is TRBV7-9 and J is TRBJ1-3, with TRBD1 matching 7 bases. Trimming at V came to 5 bases and at J to 4 bases, leaving 11 bases not matched to a gene. Per germline, CDR1 SEHNR and CDR2 FQNEAQ (reference sequence). The CDR3 totals 16 residues. The CDR3 DNA is TGTGCCAGCAGCGTTTCATTAGACAGGGCCGGAAACACCATATATTTT. It is translated as CASSVSLDRAGNTIYF.

This clone was detected only a few times. This chain connects TRBV11-3 to TRBJ2-7; D is perhaps TRBD2 (7 bases). V was pared by 3 bases and J by 2 bases, with 17 bases between. This CDR3 spans 16 amino acids. The germline gives CDR1 SGHNT, CDR2 YENEEA. DNA for the CDR3: TGTGCCAGCAGCTTTCTGGGGGGGACACTTACCTACGAGCAGTACTTC. This encodes CASSFLGGTLTYEQYF.

This clone was counted only a few times. The V and J genes are TRBV14 and TRBJ2-1, with D tentatively TRBD2 (6 bases). Germline-derived CDR1 and CDR2 are SGHDN and FVKESK. This CDR3 has 12 amino acids. Trimming took off 6 bases at V and 6 bases at J, with 9 bases between the two ends. CDR3 region: CASSLGGNEQFF. CDR3 DNA sequence: TGTGCCAGCAGTCTGGGGGGCAATGAGCAGTTCTTC.

J is TRBJ1-2 and V is TRBV6-5; the match to TRBD1 covers 7 bases. The J segment lost 2 bases and the V segment lost 1 base, leaving 4 bases of the junction unmatched. CDR3 length: 15 residues. Germline CDR1 MNHEY, CDR2 SVGAGI. The CDR3 nucleotides are TGTGCCAGCAGTTACTTGGGACAGACAAACTATGGCTACACCTTC. It translates to CASSYLGQTNYGYTF.

This rearrangement joins TRBV5-1 to TRBJ2-1; D possibly corresponds to TRBD2 (6 bases). The CDR3 consists of 14 residues. Trimming took 5 bases from V and 7 from J, leaving 16 bases between them. Germline V CDR1 and CDR2: SGHRS, YFSETQ. The CDR3 spells CASSSGGSLNEQFF. For the CDR3, the DNA is TGCGCCAGCAGTTCCGGGGGATCCTTAAATGAGCAGTTCTTC.

The V gene is TRBV9, the J gene TRBJ1-1; 8 nucleotides agree with TRBD1. V shed 3 bases and J 11 bases; nucleotides not matched to a gene: 15. This CDR3 spans 15 amino acids. Germline CDR1 and CDR2: SGDLS and YYNGEE. The CDR3 here is CASSAITGQGSGAFF. The DNA of the CDR3 is TGTGCCAGCAGCGCCATAACTGGACAGGGCAGTGGTGCTTTCTTT. The full variable domain, with the rest looked up from reference TRBV9 and TRBJ1-1, is DSGVTQTPKHLITATGQRVTLRCSPRSGDLSVYWYQQSLDQGLQFLIQYYNGEERAKGNILERFSAQQFPDLHSELNLSSLELGDSALYFCASSAITGQGSGAFFGQGTRLTVV.

The chain has TRBV30 and TRBJ2-5, with 9 bases aligning to TRBD1. The J call could be wrong; TRBJ2-7 is a better fit for the DNA end. The germline CDR1 and CDR2 sequences are GTSNPN and SVGIG (reference sequence). The length of the CDR3 is 16 residues. CDR3 loop: CAWVGKWTGAFHEQYF. CDR3 coding DNA: TGTGCCTGGGTCGGTAAGTGGACAGGGGCTTTCCACGAGCAGTACTTC.

The genes are TRBV2 and TRBJ1-1; D perhaps matches TRBD1 (6 bases). The germline CDR1 and CDR2 sequences are SNHLY and FYNNEI. The CDR3 spans 13 residues. The V end was cut by 3 bases, the J end by 1 base, with 6 bases between. CDR3 in amino acids: CASSDRGNTEAFF. For the CDR3, the DNA is TGTGCCAGCAGTGACAGGGGGAACACTGAAGCTTTCTTT. Drawing the rest from reference TRBV2 and TRBJ1-1, the complete variable domain is EPEVTQTPSHQVTQMGQEVILRCVPISNHLYFYWYRQILGQKVEFLVSFYNNEISEKSEIFDDQFSVERPDGSNFTLKIRSTKLEDSAMYFCASSDRGNTEAFFGQGTRLTVV.

The chain uses TRBV28 and TRBJ2-5, with 9 bases that match TRBD2. The CDR3 totals 16 residues. Trimming took 3 bases from V and 0 from J; bases not matched to a gene: 5. Germline CDR1 and CDR2: MDHEN and SYDVKM. The CDR3 DNA is TGTGCCAGCAGTTTCCAATTAGCGGGAGACCAAGAGACCCAGTACTTC. Protein product: CASSFQLAGDQETQYF.

The J gene is TRBJ1-5, the V gene TRBV7-6; no firm D call. CDR1 is SGHVS, CDR2 FNYEAQ, per germline. V was cut by 0 bases and J by 0 bases, with 6 bases left in between. The CDR3 length is 15 residues. The CDR3, as DNA: TGTGCCAGCAGCTTAGCGGAGAATAGCAATCAGCCCCAGCATTTT. Translated, it gives CASSLAENSNQPQHF.

J is TRBJ2-7 and V is TRBV6-1; a weak D match, TRBD1 (6 bases). This CDR3 comprises 13 residues. Trimming took off 6 bases at V and 6 bases at J, with 15 bases between the two ends. The germline V gene encodes CDR1 MNHNS and CDR2 SASEGT. As DNA, the CDR3 is TGTGCCAGCAGGGCAACAGGGTACGTCGAGCAGTACTTC. Protein sequence: CASRATGYVEQYF.